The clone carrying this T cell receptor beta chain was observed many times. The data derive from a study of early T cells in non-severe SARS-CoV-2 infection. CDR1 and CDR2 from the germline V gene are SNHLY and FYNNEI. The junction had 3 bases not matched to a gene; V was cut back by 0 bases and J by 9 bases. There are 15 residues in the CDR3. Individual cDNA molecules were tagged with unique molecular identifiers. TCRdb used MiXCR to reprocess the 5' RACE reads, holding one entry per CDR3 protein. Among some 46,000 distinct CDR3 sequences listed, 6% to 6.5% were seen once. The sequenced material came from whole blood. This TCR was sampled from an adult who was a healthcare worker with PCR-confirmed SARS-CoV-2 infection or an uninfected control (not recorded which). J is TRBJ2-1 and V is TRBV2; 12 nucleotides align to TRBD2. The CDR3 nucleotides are TGTGCCAGCAGTGAAGCACTAGCGGGGGGTCTTGAGCAGTTCTTC. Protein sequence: CASSEALAGGLEQFF.